This TCR beta chain derives from a study of CD8 T cells in Susac syndrome. In blood CD8+ and CD4+ T cells, TCR beta underwent sequencing. Negative isolation was used for CD8+ and CD4+ T cells and FACS enrichment for TEMRA cells. V dropped 3 bases and J dropped 1 base, with 6 bases sitting between them. The CDR3 runs 13 residues. Germline CDR1 is MNHEY and CDR2 is SMNVEV (reference sequence). An amount of RNA that ranged from 0.5 to 1 ug was reverse transcribed with random hexamers. In TCRdb, the immunoSEQ multiplex PCR reads were re-called with MiXCR into one record per CDR3 protein. Of 120,000 to 150,000 distinct CDR3 sequences detected, roughly 94% appear once; the ten largest clones hold about 0.076%.

This clonotype originated in a human donor in good health. The V call is TRBV27, the J call TRBJ1-2; perhaps TRBD1 as D (5 bases). The sample taken for sequencing was CD4+ T cells from PBMCs. The CDR3: CASSFRDNYGYTF. The CDR3 DNA follows: TGTGCCAGCAGTTTCAGGGATAACTATGGCTACACCTTC.